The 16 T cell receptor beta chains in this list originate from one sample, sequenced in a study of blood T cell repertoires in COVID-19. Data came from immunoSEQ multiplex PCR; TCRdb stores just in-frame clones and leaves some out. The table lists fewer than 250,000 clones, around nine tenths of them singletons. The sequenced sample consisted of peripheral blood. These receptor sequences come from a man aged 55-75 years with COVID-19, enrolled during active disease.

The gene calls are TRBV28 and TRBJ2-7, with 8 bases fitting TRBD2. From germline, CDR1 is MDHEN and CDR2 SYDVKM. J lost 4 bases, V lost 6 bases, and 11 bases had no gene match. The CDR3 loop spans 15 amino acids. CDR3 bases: TGTGCCAGCAGGACGTTAGCGGGGCTAAGTTACGAGCAGTACTTC. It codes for CASRTLAGLSYEQYF.

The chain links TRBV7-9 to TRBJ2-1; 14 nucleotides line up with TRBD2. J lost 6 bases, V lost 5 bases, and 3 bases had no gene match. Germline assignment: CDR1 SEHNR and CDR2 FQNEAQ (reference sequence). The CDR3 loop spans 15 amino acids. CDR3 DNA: TGTGCCAGCAGCCTGACTAGCGGGAGGGCCAATGAGCAGTTCTTC. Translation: CASSLTSGRANEQFF.

CDR3 region: CASNFGGRGDGAFF. The CDR3 DNA reads TGTGCCAGCAATTTTGGCGGCAGGGGGGACGGAGCTTTCTTT. This chain uses TRBV5-6 with TRBJ1-1, with TRBD1 matching 7 bases. V was pared by 6 bases and J by 10 bases, with 15 bases of the junction left unmatched. Germline V CDR1 and CDR2: SGHDT, YYEEEE. The CDR3 runs 14 residues.

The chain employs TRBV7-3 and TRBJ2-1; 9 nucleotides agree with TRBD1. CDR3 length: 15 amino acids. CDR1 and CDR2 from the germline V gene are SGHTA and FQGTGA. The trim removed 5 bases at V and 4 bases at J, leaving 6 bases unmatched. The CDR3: CASSHDRGGYNEQFF. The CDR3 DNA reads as TGTGCCAGCAGCCATGACAGGGGGGGATACAATGAGCAGTTCTTC. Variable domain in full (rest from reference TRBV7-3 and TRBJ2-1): GAGVSQTPSNKVTEKGKYVELRCDPISGHTALYWYRQSLGQGPEFLIYFQGTGAADDSGLPNDRFFAVRPEGSVSTLKIQRTERGDSAVYLCASSHDRGGYNEQFFGPGTRLTVL.

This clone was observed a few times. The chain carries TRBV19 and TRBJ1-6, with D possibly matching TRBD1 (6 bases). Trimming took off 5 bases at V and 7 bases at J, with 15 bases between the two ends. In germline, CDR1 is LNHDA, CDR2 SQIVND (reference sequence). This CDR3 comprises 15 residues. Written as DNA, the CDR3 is TGTGCCAGTAGTTCACTCAGGGGTCAAAATTCACCCCTCCACTTT. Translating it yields CASSSLRGQNSPLHF.

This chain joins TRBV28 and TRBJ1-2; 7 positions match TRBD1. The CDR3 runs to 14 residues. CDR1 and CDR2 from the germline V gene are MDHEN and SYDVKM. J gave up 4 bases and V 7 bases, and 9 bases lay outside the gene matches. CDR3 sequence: CASTIGGQTYGYTF. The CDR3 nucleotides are TGTGCCAGCACCATTGGGGGACAGACCTATGGCTACACCTTC.

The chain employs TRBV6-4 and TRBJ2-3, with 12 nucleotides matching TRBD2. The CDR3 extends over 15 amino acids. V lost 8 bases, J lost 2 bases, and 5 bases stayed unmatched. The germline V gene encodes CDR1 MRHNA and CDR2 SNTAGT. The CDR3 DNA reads TGTGCCAGCGGCGGACTAGCGGGATCCACAGATACGCAGTATTTT. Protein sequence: CASGGLAGSTDTQYF.

The CDR3 bases are TGCGCCAGCAGCGGGGGACTAGTGTACAATGAGCAGTTCTTC. The encoded protein is CASSGGLVYNEQFF. The chain joins TRBV5-1 to TRBJ2-1; the match to TRBD2 covers 8 bases. Looked up from germline, CDR1 is SGHRS and CDR2 is YFSETQ. The CDR3 is made up of 14 amino acids. Germline trimming cut 4 bases from V and 4 bases from J; bases unmatched to any gene: 4.

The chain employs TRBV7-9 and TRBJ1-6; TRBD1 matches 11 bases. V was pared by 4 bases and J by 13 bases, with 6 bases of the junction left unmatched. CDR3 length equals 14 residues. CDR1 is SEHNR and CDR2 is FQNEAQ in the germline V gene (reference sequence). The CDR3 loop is CASSSGTGGTPLHF. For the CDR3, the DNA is TGTGCCAGCAGCTCCGGGACAGGGGGTACCCCCCTCCACTTT.

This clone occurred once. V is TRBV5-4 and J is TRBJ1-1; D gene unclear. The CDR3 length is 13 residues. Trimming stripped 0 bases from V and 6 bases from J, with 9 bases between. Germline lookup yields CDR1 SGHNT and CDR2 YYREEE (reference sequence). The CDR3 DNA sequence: TGTGCCAGCAGCTTGGAGGCGGTGTCTGAAGCTTTCTTT. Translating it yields CASSLEAVSEAFF.

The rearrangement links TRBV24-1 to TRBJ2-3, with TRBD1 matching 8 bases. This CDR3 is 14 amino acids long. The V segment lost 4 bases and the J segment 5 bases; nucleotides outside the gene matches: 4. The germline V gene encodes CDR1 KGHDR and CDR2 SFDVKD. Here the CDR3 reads CATSDSGTGDTQYF. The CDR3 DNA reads TGTGCCACCAGTGACTCCGGGACAGGAGATACGCAGTATTTT.

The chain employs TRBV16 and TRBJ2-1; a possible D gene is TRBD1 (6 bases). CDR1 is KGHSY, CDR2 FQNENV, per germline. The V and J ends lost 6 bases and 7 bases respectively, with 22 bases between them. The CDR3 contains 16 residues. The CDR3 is CASSPNAGFRGNEQFF. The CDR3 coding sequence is TGTGCCAGCAGTCCGAACGCAGGATTTAGGGGGAATGAGCAGTTCTTC.

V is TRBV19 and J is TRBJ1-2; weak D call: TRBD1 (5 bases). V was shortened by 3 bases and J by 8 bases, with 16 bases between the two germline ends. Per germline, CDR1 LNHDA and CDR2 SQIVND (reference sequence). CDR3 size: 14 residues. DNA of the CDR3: TGTGCCAGTAGTATTTTATCAGGGCTCAACGGCTACACCTTC. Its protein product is CASSILSGLNGYTF.

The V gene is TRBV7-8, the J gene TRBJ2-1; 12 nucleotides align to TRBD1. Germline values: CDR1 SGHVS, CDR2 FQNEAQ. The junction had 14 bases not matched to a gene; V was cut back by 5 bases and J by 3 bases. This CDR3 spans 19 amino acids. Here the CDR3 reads CASSEKGQGALMIYNEQFF. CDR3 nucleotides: TGTGCCAGCAGCGAGAAGGGACAGGGGGCCCTAATGATCTACAATGAGCAGTTCTTC.

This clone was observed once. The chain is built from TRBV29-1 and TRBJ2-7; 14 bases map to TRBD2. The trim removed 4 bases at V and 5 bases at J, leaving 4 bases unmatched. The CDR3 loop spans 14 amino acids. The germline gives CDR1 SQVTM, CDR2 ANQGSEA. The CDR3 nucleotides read TGCAGCGTTGTGGGACTAGCGGGAGCCCACGAGCAGTACTTC. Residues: CSVVGLAGAHEQYF.

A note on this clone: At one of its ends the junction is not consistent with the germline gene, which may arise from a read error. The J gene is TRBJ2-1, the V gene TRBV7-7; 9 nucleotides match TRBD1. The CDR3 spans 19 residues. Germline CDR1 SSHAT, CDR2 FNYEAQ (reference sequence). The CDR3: CASSLNLAVGGQGYNEQFF. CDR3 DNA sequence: TGTGCTAGCAGCTTAAACCTGGCGGTGGGGGGACAGGGTTACAATGAGCAGTTCTTC.